Listed here are 2 T cell receptor beta chains from one sample, sequenced in a study of blood T cell repertoires in COVID-19. Only in-frame clones appear in the TCRdb table, and some are missing; sequencing was by immunoSEQ multiplex PCR. The sample lists just over 300,000 clones; about nine tenths were seen once. The sequenced sample consisted of PBMCs or T cells enriched from blood (not recorded which). The receptor source for this set is a man younger than 40 who had recovered from COVID-19.

This clone was seen only a few times. The genes are TRBV27 and TRBJ2-7; maybe TRBD1 (5 bases). This CDR3 is built from 15 residues. The V end lost 2 bases, the J end lost 0 bases, and 11 bases lay between the germline ends. Germline CDR1 and CDR2: MNHEY and SMNVEV (reference sequence). The CDR3 bases are TGTGCCAGCAGTTTAAAGGGGTGGGGCTCCTACGAGCAGTACTTC. Protein sequence: CASSLKGWGSYEQYF.

The V call is TRBV2, the J call TRBJ1-5; D gene unclear. The V end was cut by 8 bases, the J end by 5 bases, with 22 bases between. Germline V lookup: CDR1 SNHLY, CDR2 FYNNEI. The CDR3 loop spans 16 amino acids. CDR3 bases: TGTGCCAGCCTGTCCCCCGGGGAGTACCCTGATCAGCCCCAGCATTTT. It codes for CASLSPGEYPDQPQHF.